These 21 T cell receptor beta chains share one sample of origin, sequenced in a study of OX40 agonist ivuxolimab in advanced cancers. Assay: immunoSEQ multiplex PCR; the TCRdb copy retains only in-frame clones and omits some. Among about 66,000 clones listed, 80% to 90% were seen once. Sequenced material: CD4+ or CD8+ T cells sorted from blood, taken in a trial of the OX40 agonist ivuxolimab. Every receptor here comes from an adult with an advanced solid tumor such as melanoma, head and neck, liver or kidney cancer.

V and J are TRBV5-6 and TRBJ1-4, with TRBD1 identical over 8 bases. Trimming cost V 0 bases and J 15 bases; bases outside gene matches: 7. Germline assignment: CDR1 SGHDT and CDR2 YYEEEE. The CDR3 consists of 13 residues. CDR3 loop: CASSLGDRGMLFF. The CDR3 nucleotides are TGTGCCAGCAGCTTGGGAGACAGGGGTATGTTGTTTTTT.

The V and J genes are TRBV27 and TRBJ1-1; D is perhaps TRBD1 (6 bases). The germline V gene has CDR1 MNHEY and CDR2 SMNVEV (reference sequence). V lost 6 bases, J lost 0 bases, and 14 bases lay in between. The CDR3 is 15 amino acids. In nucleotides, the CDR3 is TGTGCCAGCAGATACAGGGCTTGGGTGAACACTGAAGCTTTCTTT. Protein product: CASRYRAWVNTEAFF.

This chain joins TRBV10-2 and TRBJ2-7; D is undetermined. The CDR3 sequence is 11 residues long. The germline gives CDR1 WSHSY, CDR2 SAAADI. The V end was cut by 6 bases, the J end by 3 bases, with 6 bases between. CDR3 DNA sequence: TGCGCCAGCAGCCAGAACTACGAGCAGTACTTC. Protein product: CASSQNYEQYF.

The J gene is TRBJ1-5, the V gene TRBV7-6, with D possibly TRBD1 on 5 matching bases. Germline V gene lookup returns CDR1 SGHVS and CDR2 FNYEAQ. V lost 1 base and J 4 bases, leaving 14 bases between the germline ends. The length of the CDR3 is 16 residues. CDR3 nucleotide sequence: TGTGCCAGCAGCTTAGGGCCGGGGGAGTCAAATCAGCCCCAGCATTTT. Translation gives CASSLGPGESNQPQHF.

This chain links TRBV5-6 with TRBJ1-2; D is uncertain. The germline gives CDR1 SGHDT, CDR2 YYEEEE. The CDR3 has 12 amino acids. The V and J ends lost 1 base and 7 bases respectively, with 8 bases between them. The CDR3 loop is CASSLLGSGYTF. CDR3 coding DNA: TGTGCCAGCAGCTTGTTAGGGTCTGGCTACACCTTC. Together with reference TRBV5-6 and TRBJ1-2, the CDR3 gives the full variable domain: DAGVTQSPTHLIKTRGQQVTLRCSPKSGHDTVSWYQQALGQGPQFIFQYYEEEERQRGNFPDRFSGHQFPNYSSELNVNALLLGDSALYLCASSLLGSGYTFGSGTRLTVV.

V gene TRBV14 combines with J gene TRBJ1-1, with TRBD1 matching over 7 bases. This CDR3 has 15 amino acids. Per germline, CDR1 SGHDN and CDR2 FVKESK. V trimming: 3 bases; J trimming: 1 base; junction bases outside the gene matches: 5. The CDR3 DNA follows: TGTGCCAGCAGCCACGTGACAGGGCGGAACACTGAAGCTTTCTTT. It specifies CASSHVTGRNTEAFF.

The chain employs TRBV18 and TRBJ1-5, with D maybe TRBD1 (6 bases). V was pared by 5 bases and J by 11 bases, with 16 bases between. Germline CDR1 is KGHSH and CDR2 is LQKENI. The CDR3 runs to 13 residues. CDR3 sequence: CASSEGDTRAQHF. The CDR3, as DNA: TGTGCCAGCTCAGAAGGGGACACCCGAGCCCAGCATTTT.

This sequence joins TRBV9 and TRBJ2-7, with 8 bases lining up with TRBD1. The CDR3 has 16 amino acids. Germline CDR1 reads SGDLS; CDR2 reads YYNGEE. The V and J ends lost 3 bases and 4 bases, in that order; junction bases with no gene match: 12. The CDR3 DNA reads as TGTGCCAGCAGCGCCGGTCGAACAGGGGGTTTTTACGAGCAGTACTTC. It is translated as CASSAGRTGGFYEQYF.

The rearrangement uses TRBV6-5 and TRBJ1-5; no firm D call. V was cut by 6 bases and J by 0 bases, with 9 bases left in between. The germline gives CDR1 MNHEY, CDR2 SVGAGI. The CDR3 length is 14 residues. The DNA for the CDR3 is TGTGCCAGCAGGTCATGGGATAGCAATCAGCCCCAGCATTTT. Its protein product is CASRSWDSNQPQHF.

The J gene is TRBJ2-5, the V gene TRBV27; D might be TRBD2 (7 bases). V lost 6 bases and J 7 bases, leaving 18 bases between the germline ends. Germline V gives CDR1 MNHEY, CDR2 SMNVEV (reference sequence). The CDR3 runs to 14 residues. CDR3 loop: CASRPGGPPGTQYF. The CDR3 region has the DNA TGTGCCAGCAGGCCGGGGGGCCCCCCTGGGACCCAGTACTTC.

CDR3 in DNA: TGTGCCAGCAGTTTAAGGGGGCTCGACACAGATACGCAGTATTTT. It encodes CASSLRGLDTDTQYF. The chain joins TRBV27 to TRBJ2-3, with 7 bases fitting TRBD1. The CDR3 runs 15 residues. Unmatched junction bases numbered 4, after V lost 2 bases and J lost 2 bases. Germline assignment: CDR1 MNHEY and CDR2 SMNVEV (reference sequence).

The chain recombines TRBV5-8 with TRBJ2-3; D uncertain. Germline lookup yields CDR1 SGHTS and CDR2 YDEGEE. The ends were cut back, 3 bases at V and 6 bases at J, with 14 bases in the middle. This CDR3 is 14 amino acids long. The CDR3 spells CASSSGYTGDTQYF. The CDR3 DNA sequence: TGTGCCAGCAGCTCCGGCTACACTGGGGATACGCAGTATTTT. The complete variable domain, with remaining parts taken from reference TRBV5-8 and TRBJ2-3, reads EAGVTQSPTHLIKTRGQQATLRCSPISGHTSVYWYQQALGLGLQFLLWYDEGEERNRGNFPPRFSGRQFPNYSSELNVNALELEDSALYLCASSSGYTGDTQYFGPGTRLTVL.

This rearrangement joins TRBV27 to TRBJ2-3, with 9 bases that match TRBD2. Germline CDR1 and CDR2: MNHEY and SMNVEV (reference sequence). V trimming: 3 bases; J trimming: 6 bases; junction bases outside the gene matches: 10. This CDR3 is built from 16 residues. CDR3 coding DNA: TGTGCCAGCAGTTTCTTACTCACCGGGACTAGCGATACGCAGTATTTT. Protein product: CASSFLLTGTSDTQYF.

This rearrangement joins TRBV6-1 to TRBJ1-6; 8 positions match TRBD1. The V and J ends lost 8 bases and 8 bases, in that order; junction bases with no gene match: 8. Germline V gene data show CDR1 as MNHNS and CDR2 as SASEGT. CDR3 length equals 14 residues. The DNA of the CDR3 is TGTGCCAGCTCGGACAGGGACATCGATTCACCCCTCCACTTT. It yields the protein CASSDRDIDSPLHF.

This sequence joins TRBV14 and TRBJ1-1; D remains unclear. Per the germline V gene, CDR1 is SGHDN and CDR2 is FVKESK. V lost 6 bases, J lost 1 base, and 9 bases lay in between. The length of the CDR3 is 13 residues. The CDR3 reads CASSPWENTEAFF. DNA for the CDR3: TGTGCCAGCAGTCCGTGGGAGAACACTGAAGCTTTCTTT.

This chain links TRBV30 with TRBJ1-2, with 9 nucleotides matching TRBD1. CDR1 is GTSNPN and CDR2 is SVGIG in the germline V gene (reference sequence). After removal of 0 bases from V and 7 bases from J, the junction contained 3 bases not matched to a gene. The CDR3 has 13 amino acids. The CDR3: CAWSVQGAAGYTF. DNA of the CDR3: TGTGCCTGGAGTGTACAGGGGGCGGCTGGCTACACCTTC.

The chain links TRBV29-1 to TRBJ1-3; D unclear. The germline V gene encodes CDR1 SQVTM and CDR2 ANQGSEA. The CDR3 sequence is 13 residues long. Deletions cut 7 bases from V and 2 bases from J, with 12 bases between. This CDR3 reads CSAMTSAGNTIYF. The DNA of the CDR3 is TGCAGCGCGATGACAAGCGCTGGAAACACCATATATTTT. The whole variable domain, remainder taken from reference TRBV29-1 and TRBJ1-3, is SAVISQKPSRDICQRGTSLTIQCQVDSQVTMMFWYRQQPGQSLTLIATANQGSEATYESGFVIDKFPISRPNLTFSTLTVSNMSPEDSSIYLCSAMTSAGNTIYFGEGSWLTVV.

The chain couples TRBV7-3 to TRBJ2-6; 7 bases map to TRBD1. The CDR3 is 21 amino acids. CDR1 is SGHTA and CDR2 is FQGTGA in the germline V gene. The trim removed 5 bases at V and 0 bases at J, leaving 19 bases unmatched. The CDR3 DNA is TGTGCCAGCAGCCCAACTAAAAACCCGGACAGGATTCACTCTGGGGCCAACGTCCTGACTTTC. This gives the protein CASSPTKNPDRIHSGANVLTF.

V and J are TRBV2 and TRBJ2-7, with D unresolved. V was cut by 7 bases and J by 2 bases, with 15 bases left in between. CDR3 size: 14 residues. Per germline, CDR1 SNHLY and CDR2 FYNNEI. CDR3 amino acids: CASKNGSSTYEQYF. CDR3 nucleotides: TGTGCCAGCAAGAATGGGTCCTCAACCTACGAGCAGTACTTC.

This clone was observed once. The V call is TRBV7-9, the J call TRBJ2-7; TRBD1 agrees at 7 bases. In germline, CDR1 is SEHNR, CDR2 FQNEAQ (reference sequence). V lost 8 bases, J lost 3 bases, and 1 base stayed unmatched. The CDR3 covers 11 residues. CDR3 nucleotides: TGTGCCAGCCGACAGGGCTACGAGCAGTACTTC. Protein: CASRQGYEQYF.

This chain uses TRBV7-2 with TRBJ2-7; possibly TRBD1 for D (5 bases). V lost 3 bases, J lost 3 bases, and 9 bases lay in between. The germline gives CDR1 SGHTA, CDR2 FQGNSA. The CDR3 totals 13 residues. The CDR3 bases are TGTGCCAGCAGCTTCCTGGGGCACTACGAGCAGTACTTC. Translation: CASSFLGHYEQYF.